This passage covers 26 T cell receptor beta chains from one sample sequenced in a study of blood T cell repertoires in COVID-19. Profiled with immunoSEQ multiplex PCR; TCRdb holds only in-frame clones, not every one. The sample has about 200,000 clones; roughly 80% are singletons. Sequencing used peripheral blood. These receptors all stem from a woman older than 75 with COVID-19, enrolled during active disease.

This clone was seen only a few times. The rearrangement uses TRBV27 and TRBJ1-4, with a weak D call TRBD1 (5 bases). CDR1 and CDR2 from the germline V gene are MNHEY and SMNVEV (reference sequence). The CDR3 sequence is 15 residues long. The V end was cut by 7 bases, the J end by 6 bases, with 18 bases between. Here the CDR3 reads CASKRLGGSDEKLFF. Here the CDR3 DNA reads TGTGCCAGCAAGCGACTGGGGGGATCGGATGAAAAACTGTTTTTT. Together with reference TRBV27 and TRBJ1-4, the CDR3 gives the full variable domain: EAQVTQNPRYLITVTGKKLTVTCSQNMNHEYMSWYRQDPGLGLRQIYYSMNVEVTDKGDVPEGYKVSRKEKRNFPLILESPSPNQTSLYFCASKRLGGSDEKLFFGSGTQLSVL.

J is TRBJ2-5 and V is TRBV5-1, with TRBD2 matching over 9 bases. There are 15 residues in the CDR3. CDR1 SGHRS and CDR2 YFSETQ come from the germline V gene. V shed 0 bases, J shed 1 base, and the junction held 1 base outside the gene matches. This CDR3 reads CASSLGGGGQETQYF. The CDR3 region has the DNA TGCGCCAGCAGCTTGGGCGGGGGGGGCCAAGAGACCCAGTACTTC.

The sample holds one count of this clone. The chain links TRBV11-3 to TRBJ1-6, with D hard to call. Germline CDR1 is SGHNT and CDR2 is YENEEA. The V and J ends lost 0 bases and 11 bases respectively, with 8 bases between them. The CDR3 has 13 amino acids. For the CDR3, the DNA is TGTGCCAGCAGCTTAGATCGGCAGGCACCCCTCCACTTT. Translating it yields CASSLDRQAPLHF.

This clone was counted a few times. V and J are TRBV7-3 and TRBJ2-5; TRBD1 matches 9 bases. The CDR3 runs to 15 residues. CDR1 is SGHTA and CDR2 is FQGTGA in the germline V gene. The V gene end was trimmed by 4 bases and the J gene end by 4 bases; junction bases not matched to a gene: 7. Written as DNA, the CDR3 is TGTGCCAGCAGCTCGGACAGGGGCTTCGGAGAGACCCAGTACTTC. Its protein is CASSSDRGFGETQYF.

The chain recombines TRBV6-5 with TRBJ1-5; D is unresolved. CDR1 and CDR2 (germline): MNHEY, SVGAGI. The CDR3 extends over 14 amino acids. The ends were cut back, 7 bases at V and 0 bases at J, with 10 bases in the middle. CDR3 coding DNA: TGTGCCAGCATTCACAGCATTAGCAATCAGCCCCAGCATTTT. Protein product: CASIHSISNQPQHF.

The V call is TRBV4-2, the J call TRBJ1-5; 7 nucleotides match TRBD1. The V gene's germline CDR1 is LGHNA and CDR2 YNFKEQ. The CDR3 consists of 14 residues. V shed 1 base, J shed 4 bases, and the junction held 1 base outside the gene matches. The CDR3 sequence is CASSQATGNQPQHF. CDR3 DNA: TGTGCCAGCAGCCAAGCGACAGGGAATCAGCCCCAGCATTTT.

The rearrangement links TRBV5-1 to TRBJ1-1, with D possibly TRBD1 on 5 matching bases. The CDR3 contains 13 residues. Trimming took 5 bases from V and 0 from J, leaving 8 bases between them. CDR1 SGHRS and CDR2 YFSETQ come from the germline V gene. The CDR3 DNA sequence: TGCGCCAGCAGTGGGGGGGTGAACACTGAAGCTTTCTTT. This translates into CASSGGVNTEAFF.

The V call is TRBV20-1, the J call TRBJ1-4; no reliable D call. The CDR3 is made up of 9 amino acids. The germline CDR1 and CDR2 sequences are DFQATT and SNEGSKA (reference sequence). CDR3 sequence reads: CRVSEKLFF. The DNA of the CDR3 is TGCAGGGTGAGTGAAAAACTGTTTTTT.

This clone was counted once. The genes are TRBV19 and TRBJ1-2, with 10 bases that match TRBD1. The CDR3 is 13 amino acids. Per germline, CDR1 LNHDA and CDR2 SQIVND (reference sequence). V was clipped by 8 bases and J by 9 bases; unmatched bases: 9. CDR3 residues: CASFPGQGIRYTF. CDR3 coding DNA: TGTGCCAGTTTTCCGGGACAGGGGATTCGCTACACCTTC.

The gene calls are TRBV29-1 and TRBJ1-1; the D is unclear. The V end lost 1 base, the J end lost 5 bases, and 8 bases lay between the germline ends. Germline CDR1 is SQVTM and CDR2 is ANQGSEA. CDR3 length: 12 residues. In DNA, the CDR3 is TGCAGCGTTGAAGGGTCGGGAACTGAAGCTTTCTTT. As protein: CSVEGSGTEAFF.

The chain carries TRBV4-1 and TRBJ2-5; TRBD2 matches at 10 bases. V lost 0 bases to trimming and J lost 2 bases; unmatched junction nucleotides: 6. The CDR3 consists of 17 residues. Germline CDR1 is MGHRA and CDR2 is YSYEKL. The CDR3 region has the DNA TGCGCCAGCAGCCAAGATTCCTTAGCGGGGGGTCAAGAGACCCAGTACTTC. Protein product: CASSQDSLAGGQETQYF.

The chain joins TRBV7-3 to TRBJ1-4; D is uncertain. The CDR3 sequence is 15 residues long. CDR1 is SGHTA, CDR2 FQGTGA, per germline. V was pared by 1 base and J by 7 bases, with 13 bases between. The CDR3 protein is CASSLRGVKGEKLFF. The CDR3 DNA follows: TGTGCCAGCAGCTTAAGGGGAGTGAAAGGTGAAAAACTGTTTTTT.

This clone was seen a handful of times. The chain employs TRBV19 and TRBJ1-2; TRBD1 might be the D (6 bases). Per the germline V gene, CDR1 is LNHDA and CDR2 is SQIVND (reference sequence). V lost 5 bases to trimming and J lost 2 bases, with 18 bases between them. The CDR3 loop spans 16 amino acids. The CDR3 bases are TGTGCCAGTAGTGACGGTGGGGTCACAGGGAACTATGGCTACACCTTC. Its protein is CASSDGGVTGNYGYTF.

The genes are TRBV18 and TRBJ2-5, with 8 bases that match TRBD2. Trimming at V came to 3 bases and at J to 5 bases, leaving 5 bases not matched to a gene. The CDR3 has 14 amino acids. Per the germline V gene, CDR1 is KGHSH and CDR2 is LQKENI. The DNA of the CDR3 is TGTGCCAGCTCACCCTGGACTAGCCGGGAGACCCAGTACTTC. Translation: CASSPWTSRETQYF.

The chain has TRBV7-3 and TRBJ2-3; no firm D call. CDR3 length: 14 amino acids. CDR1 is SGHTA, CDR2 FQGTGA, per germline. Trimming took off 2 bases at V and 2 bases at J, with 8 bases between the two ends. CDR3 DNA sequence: TGTGCCAGCAGCTTATTTATATCCACAGATACGCAGTATTTT. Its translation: CASSLFISTDTQYF. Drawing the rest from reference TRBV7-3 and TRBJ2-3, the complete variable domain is GAGVSQTPSNKVTEKGKYVELRCDPISGHTALYWYRQSLGQGPEFLIYFQGTGAADDSGLPNDRFFAVRPEGSVSTLKIQRTERGDSAVYLCASSLFISTDTQYFGPGTRLTVL.

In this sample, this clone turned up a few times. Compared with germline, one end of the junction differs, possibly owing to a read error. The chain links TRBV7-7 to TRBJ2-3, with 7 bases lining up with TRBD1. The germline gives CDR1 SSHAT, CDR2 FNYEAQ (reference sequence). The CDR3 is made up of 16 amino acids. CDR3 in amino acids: CASSLLAGGNTDTQYF. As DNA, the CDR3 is TGTGCTAGCAGCTTATTGGCAGGGGGAAACACAGATACGCAGTATTTT.

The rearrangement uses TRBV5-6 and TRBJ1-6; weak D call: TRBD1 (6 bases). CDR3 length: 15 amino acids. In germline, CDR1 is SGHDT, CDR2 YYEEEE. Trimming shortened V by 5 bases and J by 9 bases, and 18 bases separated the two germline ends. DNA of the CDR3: TGTGCCAGCAGTTATCAGGGGCTTAAGAGTTCACCCCTCCACTTT. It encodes CASSYQGLKSSPLHF.

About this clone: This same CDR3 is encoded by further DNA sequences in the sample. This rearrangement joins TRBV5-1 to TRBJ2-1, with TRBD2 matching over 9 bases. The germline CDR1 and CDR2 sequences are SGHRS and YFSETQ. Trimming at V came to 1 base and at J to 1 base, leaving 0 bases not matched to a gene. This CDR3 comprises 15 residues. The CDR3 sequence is CASSLSGGSYNEQFF. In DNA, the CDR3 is TGCGCCAGCAGCTTGAGCGGGGGGTCCTACAATGAGCAGTTCTTC.

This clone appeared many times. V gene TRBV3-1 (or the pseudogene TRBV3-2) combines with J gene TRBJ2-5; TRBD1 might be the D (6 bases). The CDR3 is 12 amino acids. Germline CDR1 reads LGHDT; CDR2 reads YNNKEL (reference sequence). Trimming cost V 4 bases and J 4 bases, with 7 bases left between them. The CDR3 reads CASSPRGETQYF. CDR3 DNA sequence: TGTGCCAGCAGCCCCAGGGGAGAGACCCAGTACTTC.

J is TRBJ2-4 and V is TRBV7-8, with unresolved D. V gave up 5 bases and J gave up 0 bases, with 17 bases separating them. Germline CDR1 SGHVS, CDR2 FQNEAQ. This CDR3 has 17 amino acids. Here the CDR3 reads CASSSSPFLLAKNIQYF. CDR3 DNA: TGTGCCAGCAGCAGCTCCCCCTTCCTTCTAGCCAAAAACATTCAGTACTTC.

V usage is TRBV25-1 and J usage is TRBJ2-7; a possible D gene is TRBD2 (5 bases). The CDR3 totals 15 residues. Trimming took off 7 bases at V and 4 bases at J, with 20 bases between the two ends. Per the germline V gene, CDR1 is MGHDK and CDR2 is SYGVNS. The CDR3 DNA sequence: TGTGCCAGCACTCCTGGTCCGGGGTTGGGTTACGAGCAGTACTTC. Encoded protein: CASTPGPGLGYEQYF.

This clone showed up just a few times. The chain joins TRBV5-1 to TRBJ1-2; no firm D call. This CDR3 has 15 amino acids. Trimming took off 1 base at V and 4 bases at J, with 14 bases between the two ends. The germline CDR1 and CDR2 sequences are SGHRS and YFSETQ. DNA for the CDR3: TGCGCCAGCAGCTTGAGGATGTCCTCGGGCTATGGCTACACCTTC. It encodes CASSLRMSSGYGYTF.

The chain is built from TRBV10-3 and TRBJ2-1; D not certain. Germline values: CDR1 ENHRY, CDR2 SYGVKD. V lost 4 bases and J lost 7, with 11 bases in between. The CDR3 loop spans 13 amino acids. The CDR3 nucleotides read TGTGCCATCAGTGCAGGTCAGGCGAATGAGCAGTTCTTC. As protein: CAISAGQANEQFF.

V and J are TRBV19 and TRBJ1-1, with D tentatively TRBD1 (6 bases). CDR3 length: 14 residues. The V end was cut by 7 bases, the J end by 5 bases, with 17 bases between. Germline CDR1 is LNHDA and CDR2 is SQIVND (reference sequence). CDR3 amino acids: CASIQAGAGTEAFF. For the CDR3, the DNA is TGTGCCAGTATCCAGGCAGGGGCAGGTACTGAAGCTTTCTTT.

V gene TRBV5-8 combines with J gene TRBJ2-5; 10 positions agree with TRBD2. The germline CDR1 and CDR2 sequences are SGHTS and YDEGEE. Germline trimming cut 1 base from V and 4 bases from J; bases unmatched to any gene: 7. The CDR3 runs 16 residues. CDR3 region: CASSLRASGSGETQYF. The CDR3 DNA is TGTGCCAGCAGCTTGAGGGCTAGCGGGAGCGGAGAGACCCAGTACTTC.

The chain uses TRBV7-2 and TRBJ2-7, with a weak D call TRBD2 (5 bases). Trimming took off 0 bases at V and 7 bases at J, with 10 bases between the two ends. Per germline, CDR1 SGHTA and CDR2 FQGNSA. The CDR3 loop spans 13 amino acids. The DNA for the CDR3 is TGTGCCAGCAGCTTAGCGGGGAGCCGGGAGCAGTACTTC. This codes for CASSLAGSREQYF.